Below are 2 T cell receptor beta chains sequenced from a single sample in a study of shared clonotypes between healthy human individuals. Method: immunoSEQ multiplex PCR; TCRdb's copy keeps in-frame clones and lacks some. The repertoire holds about 730,000 clones, with roughly 72% as singletons. The sample taken for sequencing was memory CD4+ T cells sorted from blood. Noted subset: CD45RA-negative fraction. These receptors came from a woman in her twenties or thirties in good health.

The chain has TRBV11-2 and TRBJ1-4; D remains ambiguous. V was clipped by 7 bases and J by 0 bases, with 15 bases between them. In germline, CDR1 is SGHAT, CDR2 FQNNGV. The CDR3 contains 16 residues. Here the CDR3 reads CASNPGMGATNEKLFF. CDR3 DNA sequence: TGTGCCAGCAACCCGGGGATGGGTGCAACTAATGAAAAACTGTTTTTT.

V is TRBV5-1 and J is TRBJ2-3; TRBD2 might be the D (6 bases). CDR1 and CDR2 from the germline V gene are SGHRS and YFSETQ. Between the trimmed V and J ends, which lost 7 bases and 6 bases, there was a span of 18 bases. The CDR3 sequence is 14 residues long. CDR3 bases: TGCGCCAGCGGATTAGTAGCGGCGTTGGATACGCAGTATTTT. Translation gives CASGLVAALDTQYF.